Listed here are 4 T cell receptor beta chains from one sample, sequenced in a study of a mutant IDH1 vaccine in newly diagnosed glioma. These receptors lack a known antigen. The time point here: week 23, last vaccination. Mutant IDH1 20-mer peptide, at 300 ug, made up each vaccine dose, with topical imiquimod. Method: immunoSEQ multiplex PCR; TCRdb's copy keeps in-frame clones and lacks some. The sample lists approximately 81,000 clones, 70% to 90% seen once, with 2% to 2.5% in the top ten. The source was PBMCs, collected from a glioma patient whose treatment included an IDH1 peptide vaccine. These receptor sequences come from a man aged 25 to 40 with glioma. Some clones in this sample may be carry-over from other donors' samples.

The table lists this clone with a few counts. This chain links TRBV4-2 with TRBJ1-5; D call uncertain. Germline-derived CDR1 and CDR2 are LGHNA and YNFKEQ. This CDR3 spans 15 amino acids. Trimming took 0 bases from V and 6 from J, leaving 12 bases between them. Here the CDR3 reads CASSQDSRVSQPQHF. CDR3 bases: TGTGCCAGCAGCCAAGATTCGAGGGTAAGTCAGCCCCAGCATTTT.

This clone was recorded once. The V and J genes are TRBV28 and TRBJ2-3; D unclear. Germline loops: CDR1 MDHEN, CDR2 SYDVKM. Trimming cost V 11 bases and J 4 bases, with 16 bases left between them. This CDR3 region has 13 residues. Here the CDR3 DNA reads TGTGCCCTCGGCGTTGCATGGGCAGATACGCAGTATTTT. It translates to CALGVAWADTQYF.

V is TRBV5-4 and J is TRBJ2-3; 10 bases align to TRBD2. V lost 3 bases, J lost 5 bases, and 9 bases stayed unmatched. The germline V gene encodes CDR1 SGHNT and CDR2 YYREEE (reference sequence). This CDR3 comprises 16 residues. Here the CDR3 reads CASSSAAGGPEDTQYF. CDR3 nucleotides: TGTGCCAGCAGCTCGGCAGCGGGAGGGCCGGAAGATACGCAGTATTTT. The complete variable domain, with remaining parts taken from reference TRBV5-4 and TRBJ2-3, reads ETGVTQSPTHLIKTRGQQVTLRCSSQSGHNTVSWYQQALGQGPQFIFQYYREEENGRGNFPPRFSGLQFPNYSSELNVNALELDDSALYLCASSSAAGGPEDTQYFGPGTRLTVL.

V usage is TRBV5-8 and J usage is TRBJ1-1, with D possibly matching TRBD1 (5 bases). CDR3 length: 13 amino acids. Germline V gene lookup returns CDR1 SGHTS and CDR2 YDEGEE. The germline V and J ends were trimmed by 0 bases and 3 bases, with 6 bases remaining between them. The CDR3 bases are TGTGCCAGCAGCTTGGGGGGGGACACTGAAGCTTTCTTT. Protein product: CASSLGGDTEAFF.